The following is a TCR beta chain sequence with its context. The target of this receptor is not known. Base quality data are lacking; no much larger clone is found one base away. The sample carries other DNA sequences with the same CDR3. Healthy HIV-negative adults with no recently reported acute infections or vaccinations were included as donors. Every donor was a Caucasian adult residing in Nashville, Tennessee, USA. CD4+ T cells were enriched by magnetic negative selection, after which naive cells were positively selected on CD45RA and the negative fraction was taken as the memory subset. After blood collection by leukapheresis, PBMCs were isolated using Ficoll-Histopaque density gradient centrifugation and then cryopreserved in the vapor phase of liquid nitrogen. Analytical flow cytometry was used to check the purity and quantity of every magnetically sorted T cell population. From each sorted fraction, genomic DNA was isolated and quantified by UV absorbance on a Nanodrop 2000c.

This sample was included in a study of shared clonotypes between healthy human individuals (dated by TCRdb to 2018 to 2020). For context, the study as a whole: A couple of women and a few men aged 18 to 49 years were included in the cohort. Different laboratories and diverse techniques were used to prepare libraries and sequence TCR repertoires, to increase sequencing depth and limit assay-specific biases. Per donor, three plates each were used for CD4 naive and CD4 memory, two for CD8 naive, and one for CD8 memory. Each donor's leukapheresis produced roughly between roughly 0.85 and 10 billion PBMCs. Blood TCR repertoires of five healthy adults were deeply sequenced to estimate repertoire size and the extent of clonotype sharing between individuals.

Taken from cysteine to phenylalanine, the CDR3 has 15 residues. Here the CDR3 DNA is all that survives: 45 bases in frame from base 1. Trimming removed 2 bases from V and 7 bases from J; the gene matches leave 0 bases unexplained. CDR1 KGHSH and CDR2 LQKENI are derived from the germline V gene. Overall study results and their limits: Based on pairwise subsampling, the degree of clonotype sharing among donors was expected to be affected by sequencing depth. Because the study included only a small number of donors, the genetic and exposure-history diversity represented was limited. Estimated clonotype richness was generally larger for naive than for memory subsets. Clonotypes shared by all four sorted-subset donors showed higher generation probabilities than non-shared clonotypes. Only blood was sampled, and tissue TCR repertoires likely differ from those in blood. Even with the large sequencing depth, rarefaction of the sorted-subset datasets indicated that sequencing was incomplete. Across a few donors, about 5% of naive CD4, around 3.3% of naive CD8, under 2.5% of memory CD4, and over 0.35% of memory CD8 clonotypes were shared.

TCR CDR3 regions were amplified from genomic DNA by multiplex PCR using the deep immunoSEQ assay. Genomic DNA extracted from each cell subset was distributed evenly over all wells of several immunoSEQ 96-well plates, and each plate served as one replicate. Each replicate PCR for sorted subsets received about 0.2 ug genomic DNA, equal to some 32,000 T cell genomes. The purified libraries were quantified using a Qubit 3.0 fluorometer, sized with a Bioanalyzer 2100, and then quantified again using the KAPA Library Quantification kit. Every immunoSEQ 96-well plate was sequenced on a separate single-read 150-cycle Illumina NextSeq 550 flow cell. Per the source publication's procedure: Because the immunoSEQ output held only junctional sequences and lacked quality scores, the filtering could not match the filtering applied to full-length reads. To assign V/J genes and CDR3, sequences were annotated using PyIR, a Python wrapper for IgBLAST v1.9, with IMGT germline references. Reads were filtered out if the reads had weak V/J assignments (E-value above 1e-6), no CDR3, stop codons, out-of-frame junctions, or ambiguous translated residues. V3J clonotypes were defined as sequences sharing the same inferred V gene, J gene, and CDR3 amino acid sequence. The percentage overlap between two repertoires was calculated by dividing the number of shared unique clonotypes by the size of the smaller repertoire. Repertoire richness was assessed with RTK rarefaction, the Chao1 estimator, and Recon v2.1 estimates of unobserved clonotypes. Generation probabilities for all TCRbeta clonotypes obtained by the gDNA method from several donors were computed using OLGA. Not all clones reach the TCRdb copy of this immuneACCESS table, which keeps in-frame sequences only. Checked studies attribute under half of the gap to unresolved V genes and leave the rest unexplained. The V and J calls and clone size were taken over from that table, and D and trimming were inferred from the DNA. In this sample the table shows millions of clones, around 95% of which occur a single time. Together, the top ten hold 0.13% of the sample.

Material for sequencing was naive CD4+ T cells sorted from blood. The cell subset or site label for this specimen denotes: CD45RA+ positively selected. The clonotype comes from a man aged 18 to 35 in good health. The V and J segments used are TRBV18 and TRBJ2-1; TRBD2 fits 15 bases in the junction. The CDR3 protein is CASSPGTSGRNEQFF. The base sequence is TGTGCCAGCTCACCAGGGACTAGCGGGAGGAATGAGCAGTTCTTC.